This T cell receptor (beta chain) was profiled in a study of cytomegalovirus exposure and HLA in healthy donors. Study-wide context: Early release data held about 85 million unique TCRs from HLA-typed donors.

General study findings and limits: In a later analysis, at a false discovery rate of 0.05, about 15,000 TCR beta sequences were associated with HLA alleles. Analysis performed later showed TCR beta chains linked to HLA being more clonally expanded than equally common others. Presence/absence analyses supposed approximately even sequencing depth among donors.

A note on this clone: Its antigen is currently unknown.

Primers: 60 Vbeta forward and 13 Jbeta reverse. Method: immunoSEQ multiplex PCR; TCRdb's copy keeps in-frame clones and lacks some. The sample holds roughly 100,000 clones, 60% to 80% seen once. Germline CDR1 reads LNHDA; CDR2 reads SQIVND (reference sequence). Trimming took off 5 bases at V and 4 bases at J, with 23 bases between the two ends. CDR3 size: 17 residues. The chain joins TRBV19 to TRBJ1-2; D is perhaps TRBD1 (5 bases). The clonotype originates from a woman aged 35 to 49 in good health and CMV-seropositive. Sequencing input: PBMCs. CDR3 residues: CASSSHQWGGISYGYTF. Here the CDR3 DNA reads TGTGCCAGTAGTTCACACCAATGGGGCGGGATTTCCTATGGCTACACCTTC.